The rows below give T cell receptor beta chains drawn from one sample of a study of blood T cells in healthy people across ages. TCRdb processed the 5' RACE reads anew with MiXCR; each CDR3 protein has one entry. This sample yields roughly 680,000 distinct CDR3 sequences, of which under 25% are seen a single time; roughly 3.9% belongs to the top ten. What was sequenced was blood. Every receptor here comes from a man between 70 and 80 years old in good health. Each CDR3 is given with its conserved first and last residue. Fields, in order: D gene, clone size, V gene, J gene, CDR3 protein, CDR3 DNA. D genes are given only for firm matches. The size entry is marked missing in some rows and otherwise reads once, few, many or a size class.

-	few	TRBV20-1	TRBJ2-1	CSARTSEGSEAEQFF	TGCAGTGCTAGGACGAGCGAGGGTAGCGAGGCTGAGCAGTTCTTC
TRBD2	few	TRBV3-1	TRBJ2-4	CASSSWTSGSVQNIQYF	TGTGCCAGCAGCTCCTGGACTAGCGGGAGTGTCCAAAACATTCAGTACTTC
-	many	TRBV7-2	TRBJ2-2	CASSLGSTGELFF	TGTGCCAGCAGCTTAGGTTCTACCGGGGAGCTGTTTTTT
-	many	TRBV29-1	TRBJ1-1	CSVFMNTEAFF	TGCAGCGTTTTTATGAACACTGAAGCTTTCTTT
TRBD1	-	TRBV6-5	TRBJ1-2	CASSYGSGQGNYGYTF	TGTGCCAGCAGTTACGGGTCGGGACAGGGAAACTATGGCTACACCTTC
-	-	TRBV20-1	TRBJ2-1	CSARPAWNEQFF	TGCAGTGCTAGGCCCGCGTGGAATGAGCAGTTCTTC
TRBD1	-	TRBV28	TRBJ2-1	CASSAWTGGMDEQFF	TGTGCCAGCAGTGCCTGGACAGGGGGCATGGATGAGCAGTTCTTC
TRBD1	-	TRBV5-1	TRBJ2-7	CASSLGGAGGLSYEQYF	TGCGCCAGCAGCTTGGGGGGGGCAGGGGGCCTGTCCTACGAGCAGTACTTC
-	many	TRBV6-6	TRBJ2-4	CASRDNIQYF	TGTGCCAGCAGGGACAACATTCAGTACTTC
-	-	TRBV11-2	TRBJ2-3	CASSSSRDSTGTDTQYF	TGTGCCAGCAGCTCGTCTCGTGACTCCACTGGCACAGATACGCAGTATTTT
-	-	TRBV25-1	TRBJ1-2	CASSEFGGNYGYTF	TGTGCCAGCAGTGAATTCGGCGGAAACTATGGCTACACCTTC
TRBD2	few	TRBV2	TRBJ2-7	CASSNWVAGGYEQYF	TGTGCCAGCAGTAATTGGGTAGCGGGAGGCTACGAGCAGTACTTC
-	-	TRBV15	TRBJ1-6	CATSRDGSSYNSPLHF	TGTGCCACCAGCAGAGATGGGAGCTCCTATAATTCACCCCTCCACTTT
-	few	TRBV7-2	TRBJ1-2	CASSGGPSPNYGYTF	TGTGCCAGCAGCGGGGGTCCCAGCCCTAACTATGGCTACACCTTC
-	-	TRBV20-1	TRBJ2-3	CSASSHSRDTQYF	TGCAGTGCTAGCTCCCATTCAAGAGATACGCAGTATTTT
-	-	TRBV16	TRBJ2-7	CTSSQWQGGNEQYF	TGTACCAGCAGCCAATGGCAGGGGGGAAACGAGCAGTACTTC
-	-	TRBV30	TRBJ1-4	CAWNKSPGEKLFF	TGTGCCTGGAATAAGAGCCCGGGCGAAAAACTGTTTTTT
-	few	TRBV7-3	TRBJ2-3	CASSLMSGSTDTQYF	TGTGCCAGCAGCTTAATGTCGGGGAGCACAGATACGCAGTATTTT
TRBD2	many	TRBV7-8	TRBJ2-7	CASSFNAQTSGRGTEQYF	TGTGCCAGCAGCTTCAACGCCCAGACTAGCGGGAGAGGGACCGAGCAGTACTTC
-	few	TRBV3-1	TRBJ2-2	CASRYSNTGELFF	TGTGCCAGCAGATATTCGAACACCGGGGAGCTGTTTTTT
-	-	TRBV3-1	TRBJ2-7	CASSQDYTSSYEQYF	TGTGCCAGCAGCCAAGATTACACGAGCTCCTACGAGCAGTACTTC
-	few	TRBV7-9	TRBJ1-4	CASSHGQENEKLFF	TGTGCCAGCAGCCACGGGCAGGAGAACGAAAAACTGTTTTTT
-	many	TRBV19	TRBJ2-5	CASSIEGREQYF	TGTGCCAGTAGTATAGAGGGGAGAGAGCAGTACTTC
-	-	TRBV4-3	TRBJ1-4	CASSQDRGEKLFF	TGCGCCAGCAGCCAAGATAGGGGTGAAAAACTGTTTTTT
-	many	TRBV24-1	TRBJ2-1	CATSDFDEQFF	TGTGCCACCAGTGATTTCGATGAGCAGTTCTTC
-	-	TRBV9	TRBJ1-1	CASSVESDTEAFF	TGTGCCAGCAGCGTAGAGTCGGACACTGAAGCTTTCTTT
-	-	TRBV7-9	TRBJ2-5	CASSPEPQGLQETQYF	TGTGCCAGCAGCCCAGAACCTCAGGGGCTCCAAGAGACCCAGTACTTC
-	few	TRBV9	TRBJ2-3	CASSVAQGEADTQYF	TGTGCCAGCAGCGTTGCGCAGGGGGAGGCAGATACGCAGTATTTT
-	few	TRBV7-2	TRBJ2-1	CASSLASVVEQFF	TGTGCCAGCAGCTTAGCGAGTGTAGTTGAGCAGTTCTTC
TRBD1	once	TRBV10-3	TRBJ2-2	CAINGQGDTGELFF	TGTGCCATCAATGGACAGGGAGACACCGGGGAGCTGTTTTTT
TRBD2	few	TRBV10-1	TRBJ2-7	CASFSGSRFYEQYF	TGCGCCAGTTTTAGCGGGAGTCGTTTCTACGAGCAGTACTTC
TRBD2	-	TRBV6-5	TRBJ2-7	CASSWTSGSEQYF	TGTGCCAGCAGTTGGACTAGCGGTTCCGAGCAGTACTTC
-	-	TRBV19	TRBJ2-5	CASSIGQDTEETQYF	TGTGCCAGTAGTATTGGGCAGGACACTGAAGAGACCCAGTACTTC
-	-	TRBV29-1	TRBJ2-7	CSVTREQYF	TGCAGCGTGACCCGCGAGCAGTACTTC
-	few	TRBV20-1	TRBJ2-3	CSARDDTGSRENTQYF	TGCAGTGCTAGAGATGATACAGGGAGCCGGGAGAATACGCAGTATTTT
-	-	TRBV7-8	TRBJ1-4	CASSLGARGREKLFF	TGTGCCAGCAGCTTAGGGGCCAGAGGGCGCGAAAAACTGTTTTTT
TRBD2	many	TRBV11-2	TRBJ2-1	CASSSPGTSGTIDNEQFF	TGTGCCAGCAGCTCCCCCGGGACTAGCGGGACCATCGACAATGAGCAGTTCTTC
-	few	TRBV20-1	TRBJ2-1	CSAKDTYNEQFF	TGCAGTGCTAAGGACACCTACAATGAGCAGTTCTTC
TRBD1	-	TRBV28	TRBJ1-4	CASSPGTGLEKLFF	TGTGCCAGCAGTCCCGGGACAGGTTTGGAAAAACTGTTTTTT
-	-	TRBV4-3	TRBJ1-4	CASSLSRGSEKLFF	TGCGCCAGCAGCTTAAGCAGGGGCAGTGAAAAACTGTTTTTT
TRBD2	-	TRBV7-2	TRBJ2-1	CASSLVSSGRPSYNEQFF	TGTGCCAGCAGCTTAGTTTCTAGCGGGAGGCCCTCCTACAATGAGCAGTTCTTC
-	-	TRBV20-1	TRBJ1-3	CSARGPTNGNTIYF	TGCAGTGCTAGAGGCCCAACTAATGGAAACACCATATATTTT
TRBD2	-	TRBV20-1	TRBJ2-2	CSARDLLAGGGKTGELFF	TGCAGTGCTAGAGATCTCCTAGCGGGAGGGGGTAAAACCGGGGAGCTGTTTTTT
-	-	TRBV29-1	TRBJ1-1	CSVVIRDGGTDTEAFF	TGCAGCGTTGTTATCCGGGACGGTGGGACGGACACTGAAGCTTTCTTT
-	few	TRBV11-2	TRBJ2-2	CASSLDGTPVAGELFF	TGTGCCAGCAGCTTAGACGGGACGCCCGTAGCGGGGGAGCTGTTTTTT
TRBD2	-	TRBV3-1	TRBJ2-1	CASSQDLGGSFNEQFF	TGTGCCAGCAGCCAAGATTTGGGCGGGAGTTTCAATGAGCAGTTCTTC
-	few	TRBV9	TRBJ2-2	CASSVYGGVTGELFF	TGTGCCAGCAGCGTATATGGGGGAGTTACCGGGGAGCTGTTTTTT
-	-	TRBV21-1	TRBJ2-7	CASSKDGDRGAYEQYF	TGTGCCAGCAGCAAAGACGGGGACAGGGGTGCCTACGAGCAGTACTTC
TRBD2	-	TRBV20-1	TRBJ2-5	CSAVYVAGGPLETQYF	TGCAGTGCAGTCTATGTAGCGGGAGGGCCTTTGGAGACCCAGTACTTC
-	-	TRBV30	TRBJ1-4	CAWSVLGAGEKLFF	TGTGCCTGGAGTGTACTGGGGGCCGGCGAAAAACTGTTTTTT
-	many	TRBV28	TRBJ1-5	CASSLTASNQPQHF	TGTGCCAGCAGTTTAACGGCAAGCAATCAGCCCCAGCATTTT
-	-	TRBV7-3	TRBJ2-7	CASGQGGNSPCEQYF	TGTGCCAGCGGCCAAGGGGGGAACTCTCCCTGCGAGCAGTACTTC